Presented here are 9 T cell receptor beta chains from one specimen sequenced in a study of CD4 and CD8 cells across lung adenocarcinoma regions. MiXCR, run by TCRdb on the PCR reads, gives a single entry per CDR3 protein. This sample has about 10,000 distinct CDR3 sequences, with approximately 50% found just once. Input material: CD8+ T cells from the margin of a lung tumor. These receptors originate from a male donor with lung adenocarcinoma. The CD4 and CD8 labels of this study may be unreliable.

The rearrangement joins TRBV6-1 to TRBJ1-2; D is unclear. The germline V and J ends were trimmed by 6 bases and 4 bases, with 12 bases remaining between them. The CDR3 length is 13 residues. Per the germline V gene, CDR1 is MNHNS and CDR2 is SASEGT. CDR3 loop: CASRKDGTYGYTF. For the CDR3, the DNA is TGTGCCAGCAGGAAGGACGGTACCTATGGCTACACCTTC.

A few counts support this clonotype. The rearrangement links TRBV10-3 to TRBJ2-1; no firm D call. The CDR3 length is 12 residues. Trimming stripped 0 bases from V and 8 bases from J, with 5 bases between. Per germline, CDR1 ENHRY and CDR2 SYGVKD. For the CDR3, the DNA is TGTGCCATCAGTGAGTCTTATGATGAGCAGTTCTTC. It specifies CAISESYDEQFF.

Of note for this clonotype: One junction end does not reproduce the germline sequence, and a read error may be involved. This chain joins TRBV6-5 and TRBJ2-1; a possible D gene is TRBD2 (5 bases). Judging by the DNA end, TRBJ2-7 fits better; the J call may be wrong. The germline CDR1 and CDR2 sequences are MNHEY and SVGAGI. CDR3 length equals 15 residues. CDR3 region: CASSYSAQRALRQYF. The CDR3 nucleotides read TGTGCCAGCAGCTACTCTGCACAGAGGGCACTTAGGCAGTACTTC.

This clonotype rates as medium-sized. The rearrangement links TRBV12-3 or TRBV12-4 to TRBJ2-1; no clear D gene. V lost 2 bases and J lost 4, with 12 bases in between. The CDR3 spans 15 residues. For the CDR3, the DNA is TGTGCCAGCAGTTTATACGCCGGACCTTACAATGAGCAGTTCTTC. As protein: CASSLYAGPYNEQFF.

The chain uses TRBV9 and TRBJ2-1; D gene ambiguous. The CDR3 runs to 16 residues. Trimming pared 4 bases from V and 0 bases from J, leaving 14 bases between. The germline V gene has CDR1 SGDLS and CDR2 YYNGEE. As DNA, the CDR3 is TGTGCCAGCAGCCCACTACAGCCGAGCTCCTACAATGAGCAGTTCTTC. Translated, it gives CASSPLQPSSYNEQFF. The whole variable domain, filled in from reference TRBV9 and TRBJ2-1, reads DSGVTQTPKHLITATGQRVTLRCSPRSGDLSVYWYQQSLDQGLQFLIQYYNGEERAKGNILERFSAQQFPDLHSELNLSSLELGDSALYFCASSPLQPSSYNEQFFGPGTRLTVL.

Worth noting for this clonotype: Sequence at one end of the junction differs from germline and may be a read error. The chain carries TRBV11-1 and TRBJ2-1; 7 bases are a match to TRBD2. CDR3 length: 15 residues. CDR1 is SGHAT and CDR2 is FQDESV in the germline V gene (reference sequence). CDR3 sequence reads: CASREGTNPYNAQFF. CDR3 DNA: TGTGCCAGCAGGGAGGGGACTAACCCTTACAATGCGCAGTTTTTC.

As regards this clonotype: The junction shows a germline mismatch at one end, possibly a read error. The chain is built from TRBV10-3 and TRBJ2-5; either TRBD1 or TRBD2 may supply D (7 bases each). CDR1 and CDR2 (germline): ENHRY, SYGVKD. The length of the CDR3 is 18 residues. The CDR3, as DNA: TGTGCGGGTAGTAGTCAGGGGGGCGGGGGCAGTGTCTTGGTGACCCAGTACTTT. Translated: CAGSSQGGGGSVLVTQYF.

V gene TRBV4-2 combines with J gene TRBJ2-1; D not certain. The CDR3 loop spans 16 amino acids. Trimming left V 0 bases short and J 3 bases short, with 12 bases between. CDR1 and CDR2 from the germline V gene are LGHNA and YNFKEQ. The CDR3: CASSQDPRGGYNEQFF. CDR3 bases: TGTGCCAGCAGCCAAGATCCACGTGGTGGCTACAATGAGCAGTTCTTC.

As concerns this clonotype: Possible read error: a much larger clone is one base away. The V gene is TRBV5-1, the J gene TRBJ2-1; D perhaps matches TRBD2 (6 bases). The J call could be wrong; TRBJ2-7 is a better fit for the DNA end. There are 15 residues in the CDR3. The germline CDR1 and CDR2 sequences are SGHRS and YFSETQ. The CDR3 bases are TGCGCCAGCAGCTATGACGGAGGGGCCCTTTACGAGCAGTACTTC. Protein: CASSYDGGALYEQYF.